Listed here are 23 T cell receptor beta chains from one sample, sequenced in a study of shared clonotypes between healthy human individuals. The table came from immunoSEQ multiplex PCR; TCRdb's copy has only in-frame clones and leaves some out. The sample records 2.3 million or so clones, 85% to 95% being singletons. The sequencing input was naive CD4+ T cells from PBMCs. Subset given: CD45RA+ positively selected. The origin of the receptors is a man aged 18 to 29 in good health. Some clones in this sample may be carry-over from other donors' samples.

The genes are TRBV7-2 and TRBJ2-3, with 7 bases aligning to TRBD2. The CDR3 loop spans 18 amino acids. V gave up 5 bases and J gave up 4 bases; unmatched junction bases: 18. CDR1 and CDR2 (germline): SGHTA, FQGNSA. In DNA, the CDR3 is TGTGCCAGCAGCCATCTTCGGGAGCGGGGCCGGCGGCCAGATACGCAGTATTTT. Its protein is CASSHLRERGRRPDTQYF.

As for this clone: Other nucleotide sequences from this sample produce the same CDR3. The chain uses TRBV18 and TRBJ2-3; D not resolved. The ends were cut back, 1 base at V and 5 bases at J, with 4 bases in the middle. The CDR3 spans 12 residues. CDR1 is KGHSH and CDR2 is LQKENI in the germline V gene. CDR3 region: CASSPLLDTQYF. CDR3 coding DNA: TGTGCCAGCTCACCACTACTAGATACGCAGTATTTT.

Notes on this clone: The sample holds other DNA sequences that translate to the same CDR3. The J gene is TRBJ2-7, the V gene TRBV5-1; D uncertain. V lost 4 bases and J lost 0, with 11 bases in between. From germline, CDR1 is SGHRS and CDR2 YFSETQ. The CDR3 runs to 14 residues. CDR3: CASSQTPSSYEQYF. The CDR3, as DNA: TGCGCCAGCAGCCAAACGCCGAGCTCCTACGAGCAGTACTTC.

The CDR3 sequence is CASSLELLGGQTISGNTIYF. In DNA form, the CDR3 reads TGCGCCAGCAGCTTGGAGCTCCTTGGGGGACAAACTATATCTGGAAACACCATATATTTT. The genes are TRBV5-1 and TRBJ1-3; a possible D gene is TRBD1 (6 bases). Germline values: CDR1 SGHRS, CDR2 YFSETQ. The CDR3 has 20 amino acids. Between the trimmed V and J ends, which lost 0 bases and 1 base, there was a span of 23 bases.

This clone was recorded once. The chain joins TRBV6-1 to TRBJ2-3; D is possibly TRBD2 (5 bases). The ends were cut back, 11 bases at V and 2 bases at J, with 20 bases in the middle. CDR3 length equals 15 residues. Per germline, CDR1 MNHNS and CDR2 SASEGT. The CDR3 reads CAGKESSGYTDTQYF. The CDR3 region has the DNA TGTGCCGGTAAGGAATCGAGCGGCTACACAGATACGCAGTATTTT.

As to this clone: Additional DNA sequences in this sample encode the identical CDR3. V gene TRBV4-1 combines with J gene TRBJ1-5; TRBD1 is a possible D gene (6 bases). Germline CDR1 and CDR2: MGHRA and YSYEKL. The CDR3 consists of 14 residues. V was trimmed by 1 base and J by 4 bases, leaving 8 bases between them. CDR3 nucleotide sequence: TGCGCCAGCAGCCAAGTAGGGGGTAATCAGCCCCAGCATTTT. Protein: CASSQVGGNQPQHF.

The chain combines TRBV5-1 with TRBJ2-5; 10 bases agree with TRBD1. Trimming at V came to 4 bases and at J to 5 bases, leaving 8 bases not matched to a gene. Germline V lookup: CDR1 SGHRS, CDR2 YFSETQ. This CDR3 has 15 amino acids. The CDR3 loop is CASSVGQGSGETQYF. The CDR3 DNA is TGCGCCAGCAGCGTGGGACAGGGGAGCGGGGAGACCCAGTACTTC.

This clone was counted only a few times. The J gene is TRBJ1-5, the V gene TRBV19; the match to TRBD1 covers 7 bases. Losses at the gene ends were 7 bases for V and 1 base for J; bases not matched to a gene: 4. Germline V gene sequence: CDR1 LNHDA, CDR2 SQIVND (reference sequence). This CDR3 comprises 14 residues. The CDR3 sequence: CASTTGVSNQPQHF. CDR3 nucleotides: TGTGCCAGTACCACAGGGGTAAGCAATCAGCCCCAGCATTTT.

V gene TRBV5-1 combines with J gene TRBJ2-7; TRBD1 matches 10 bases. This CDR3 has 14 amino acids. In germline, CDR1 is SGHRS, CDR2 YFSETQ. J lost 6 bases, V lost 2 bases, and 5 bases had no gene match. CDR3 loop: CASSFGTGEVEQYF. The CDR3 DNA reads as TGCGCCAGCAGCTTCGGGACAGGGGAGGTCGAGCAGTACTTC.

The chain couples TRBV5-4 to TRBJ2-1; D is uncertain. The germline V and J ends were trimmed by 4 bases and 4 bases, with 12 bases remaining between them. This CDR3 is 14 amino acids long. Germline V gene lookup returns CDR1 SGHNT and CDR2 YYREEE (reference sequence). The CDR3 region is CASSPRNSYNEQFF. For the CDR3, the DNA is TGTGCCAGCAGCCCGAGAAATTCTTACAATGAGCAGTTCTTC.

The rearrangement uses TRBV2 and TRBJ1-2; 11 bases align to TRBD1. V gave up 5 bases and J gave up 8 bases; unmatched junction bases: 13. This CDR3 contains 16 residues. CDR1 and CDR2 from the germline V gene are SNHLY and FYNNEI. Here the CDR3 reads CASSPQSGTGGRGYTF. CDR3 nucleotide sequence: TGTGCCAGCAGTCCACAGTCTGGGACAGGGGGAAGGGGCTACACCTTC. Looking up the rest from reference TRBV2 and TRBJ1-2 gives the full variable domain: EPEVTQTPSHQVTQMGQEVILRCVPISNHLYFYWYRQILGQKVEFLVSFYNNEISEKSEIFDDQFSVERPDGSNFTLKIRSTKLEDSAMYFCASSPQSGTGGRGYTFGSGTRLTVV.

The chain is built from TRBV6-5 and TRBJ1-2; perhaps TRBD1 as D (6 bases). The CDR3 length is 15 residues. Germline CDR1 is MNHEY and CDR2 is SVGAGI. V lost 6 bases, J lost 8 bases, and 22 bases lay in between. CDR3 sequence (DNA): TGTGCCAGCAGACCCCCCCGAGGGGGGGGTTGGGGCTACACCTTC. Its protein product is CASRPPRGGGWGYTF.

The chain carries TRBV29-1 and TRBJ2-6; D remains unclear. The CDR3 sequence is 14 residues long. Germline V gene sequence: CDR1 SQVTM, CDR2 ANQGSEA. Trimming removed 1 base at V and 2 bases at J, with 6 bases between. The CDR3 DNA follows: TGCAGCGTTGAAGGGGCACCTGGGGCCAACGTCCTGACTTTC. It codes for CSVEGAPGANVLTF. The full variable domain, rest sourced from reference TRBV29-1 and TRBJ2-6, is SAVISQKPSRDICQRGTSLTIQCQVDSQVTMMFWYRQQPGQSLTLIATANQGSEATYESGFVIDKFPISRPNLTFSTLTVSNMSPEDSSIYLCSVEGAPGANVLTFGAGSRLTVL.

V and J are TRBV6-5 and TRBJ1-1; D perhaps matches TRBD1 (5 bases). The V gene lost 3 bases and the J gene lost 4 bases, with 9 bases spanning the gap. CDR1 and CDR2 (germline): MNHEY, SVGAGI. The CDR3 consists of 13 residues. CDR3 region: CASSYGAVTEAFF. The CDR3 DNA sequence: TGTGCCAGCAGTTATGGGGCGGTCACTGAAGCTTTCTTT.

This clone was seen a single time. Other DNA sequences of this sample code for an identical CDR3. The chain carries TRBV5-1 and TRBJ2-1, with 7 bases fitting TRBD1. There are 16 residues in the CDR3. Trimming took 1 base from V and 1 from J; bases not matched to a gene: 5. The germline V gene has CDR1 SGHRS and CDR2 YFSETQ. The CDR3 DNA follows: TGCGCCAGCAGCTTGTCGGGGACAGCTTCCTACAATGAGCAGTTCTTC. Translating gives CASSLSGTASYNEQFF.

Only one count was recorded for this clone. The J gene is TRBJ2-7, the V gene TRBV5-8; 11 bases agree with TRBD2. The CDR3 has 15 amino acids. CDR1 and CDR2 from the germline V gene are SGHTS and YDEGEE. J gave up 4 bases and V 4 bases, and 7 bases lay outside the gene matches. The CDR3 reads CASSLRLAGTYEQYF. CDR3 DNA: TGTGCCAGCAGCCTCCGACTAGCGGGAACATACGAGCAGTACTTC.

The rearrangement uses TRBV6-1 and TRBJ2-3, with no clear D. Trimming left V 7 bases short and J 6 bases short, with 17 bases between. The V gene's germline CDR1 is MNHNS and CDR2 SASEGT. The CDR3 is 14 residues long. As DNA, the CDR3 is TGTGCCAGCAAGGGCAGGTTCCCTGGGGATACGCAGTATTTT. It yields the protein CASKGRFPGDTQYF.

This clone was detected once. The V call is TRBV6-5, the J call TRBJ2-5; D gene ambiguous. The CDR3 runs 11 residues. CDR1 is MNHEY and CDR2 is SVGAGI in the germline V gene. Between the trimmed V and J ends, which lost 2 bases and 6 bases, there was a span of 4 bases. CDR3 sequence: CASSYRQTQYF. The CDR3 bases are TGTGCCAGCAGTTACCGGCAGACCCAGTACTTC.

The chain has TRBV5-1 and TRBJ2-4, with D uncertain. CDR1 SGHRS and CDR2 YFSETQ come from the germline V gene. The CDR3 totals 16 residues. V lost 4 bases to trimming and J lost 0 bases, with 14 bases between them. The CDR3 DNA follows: TGCGCCAGCAGCCTGGGATTAGAATTAGCCAAAAACATTCAGTACTTC. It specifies CASSLGLELAKNIQYF.

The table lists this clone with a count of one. CDR3 in amino acids: CASSFRQGGYEQYF. CDR3 nucleotides: TGTGCCAGCAGCTTCCGACAGGGTGGCTACGAGCAGTACTTC. V and J are TRBV7-2 and TRBJ2-7, with TRBD1 identical over 7 bases. The V and J ends lost 3 bases and 3 bases, in that order; junction bases with no gene match: 5. In germline, CDR1 is SGHTA, CDR2 FQGNSA. This CDR3 comprises 14 residues.

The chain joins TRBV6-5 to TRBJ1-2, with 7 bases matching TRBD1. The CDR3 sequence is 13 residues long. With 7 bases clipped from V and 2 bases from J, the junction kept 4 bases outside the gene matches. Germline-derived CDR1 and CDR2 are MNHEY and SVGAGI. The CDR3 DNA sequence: TGTGCCAGCACCCGGACAGGCAACTATGGCTACACCTTC. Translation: CASTRTGNYGYTF.

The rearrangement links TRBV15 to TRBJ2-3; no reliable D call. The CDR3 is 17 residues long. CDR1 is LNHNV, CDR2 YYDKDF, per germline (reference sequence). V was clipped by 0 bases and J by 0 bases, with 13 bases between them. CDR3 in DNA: TGTGCCACCAGCAGAGATCTTTTCATCCCTAGCACAGATACGCAGTATTTT. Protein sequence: CATSRDLFIPSTDTQYF. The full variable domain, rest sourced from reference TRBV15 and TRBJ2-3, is DAMVIQNPRYQVTQFGKPVTLSCSQTLNHNVMYWYQQKSSQAPKLLFHYYDKDFNNEADTPDNFQSRRPNTSFCFLDIRSPGLGDTAMYLCATSRDLFIPSTDTQYFGPGTRLTVL.

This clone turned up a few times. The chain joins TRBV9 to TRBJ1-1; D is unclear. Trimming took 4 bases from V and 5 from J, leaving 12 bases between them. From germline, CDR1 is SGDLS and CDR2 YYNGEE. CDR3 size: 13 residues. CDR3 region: CASSPRAATEAFF. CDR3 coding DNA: TGTGCCAGCAGCCCCCGGGCGGCGACTGAAGCTTTCTTT.